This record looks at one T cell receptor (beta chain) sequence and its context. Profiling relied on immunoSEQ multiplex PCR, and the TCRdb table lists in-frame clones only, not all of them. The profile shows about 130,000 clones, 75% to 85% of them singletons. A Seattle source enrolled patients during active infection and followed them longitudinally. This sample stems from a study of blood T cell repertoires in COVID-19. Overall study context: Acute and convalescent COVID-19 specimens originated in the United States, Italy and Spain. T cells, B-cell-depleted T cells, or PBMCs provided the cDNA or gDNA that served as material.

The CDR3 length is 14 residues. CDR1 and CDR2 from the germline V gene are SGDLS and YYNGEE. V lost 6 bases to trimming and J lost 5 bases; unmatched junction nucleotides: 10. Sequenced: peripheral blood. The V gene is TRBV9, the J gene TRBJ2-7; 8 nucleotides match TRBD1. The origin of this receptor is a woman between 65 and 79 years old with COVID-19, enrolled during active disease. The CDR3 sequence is CASTRGTGFHEQYF. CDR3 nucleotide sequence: TGTGCCAGCACCAGAGGGACAGGTTTCCACGAGCAGTACTTC.